This T cell receptor (beta chain) comes out of a study of T-cell memory formation after mild COVID-19. Regarding the study as a whole: CM and EM subsets held most contracting CD4+ clones; EMRA held CD8+ ones. Detection of some responders pre-infection suggested pre-existing cross-reactive memory T cells participated. Second-wave clones reaching peak frequency on day 37 lacked confirmed SARS-CoV-2 specificity.

This clonotype has at least ten counts. Its antigen is unidentified. Each CDR3 protein gets one entry after TCRdb re-called the 5' RACE reads with MiXCR. The sample includes approximately 46,000 distinct CDR3 sequences, 6% to 7% of them seen just once. Germline trimming cut 6 bases from V and 3 bases from J; bases unmatched to any gene: 2. The CDR3 covers 12 residues. Germline V gene data show CDR1 as DFQATT and CDR2 as SNEGSKA (reference sequence). This receptor was identified in an adult who had mild COVID-19 (a few samples of this study predate the infection). Cell type and time point are not known. The chain recombines TRBV20-1 with TRBJ1-5; 7 nucleotides agree with TRBD1. The sample taken for sequencing was PBMCs or a T cell subset sorted from them (not recorded which). CDR3 in DNA: TGCAGTGCACAGGGGAACAATCAGCCCCAGCATTTT. Amino acid sequence: CSAQGNNQPQHF.